In this sample, the clone carrying this TCR beta chain turned up a few times. Relative to the germline gene, one junction end is altered; a read error may explain this. The repertoire was sequenced with immunoSEQ multiplex PCR; TCRdb's copy has only in-frame clones and lacks some. This sample carries about 110,000 clones, approximately 65% of them seen once, and the ten largest clones take 6% to 8%. Germline lookup yields CDR1 SGHVS and CDR2 FQNEAQ. The CDR3 covers 13 residues. The data were taken from a study of blood T cell repertoires in COVID-19. At the level of the study: Researchers got acute and convalescent COVID-19 samples from the United States, Italy and Spain. PBMCs, B-cell-depleted T cells, or T cells were the source of the cDNA or gDNA that made up the material.

Sequencing was performed on peripheral blood. The chain links TRBV7-8 to TRBJ1-2; the D gene is possibly TRBD1 (5 bases). The receptor's source is a woman aged 60-75 years with acute or convalescent COVID-19. Here the CDR3 DNA reads TGTGCAAGCATAGGGGCGCCTGGCTATGGCTACACCTTC. It yields the protein CASIGAPGYGYTF.